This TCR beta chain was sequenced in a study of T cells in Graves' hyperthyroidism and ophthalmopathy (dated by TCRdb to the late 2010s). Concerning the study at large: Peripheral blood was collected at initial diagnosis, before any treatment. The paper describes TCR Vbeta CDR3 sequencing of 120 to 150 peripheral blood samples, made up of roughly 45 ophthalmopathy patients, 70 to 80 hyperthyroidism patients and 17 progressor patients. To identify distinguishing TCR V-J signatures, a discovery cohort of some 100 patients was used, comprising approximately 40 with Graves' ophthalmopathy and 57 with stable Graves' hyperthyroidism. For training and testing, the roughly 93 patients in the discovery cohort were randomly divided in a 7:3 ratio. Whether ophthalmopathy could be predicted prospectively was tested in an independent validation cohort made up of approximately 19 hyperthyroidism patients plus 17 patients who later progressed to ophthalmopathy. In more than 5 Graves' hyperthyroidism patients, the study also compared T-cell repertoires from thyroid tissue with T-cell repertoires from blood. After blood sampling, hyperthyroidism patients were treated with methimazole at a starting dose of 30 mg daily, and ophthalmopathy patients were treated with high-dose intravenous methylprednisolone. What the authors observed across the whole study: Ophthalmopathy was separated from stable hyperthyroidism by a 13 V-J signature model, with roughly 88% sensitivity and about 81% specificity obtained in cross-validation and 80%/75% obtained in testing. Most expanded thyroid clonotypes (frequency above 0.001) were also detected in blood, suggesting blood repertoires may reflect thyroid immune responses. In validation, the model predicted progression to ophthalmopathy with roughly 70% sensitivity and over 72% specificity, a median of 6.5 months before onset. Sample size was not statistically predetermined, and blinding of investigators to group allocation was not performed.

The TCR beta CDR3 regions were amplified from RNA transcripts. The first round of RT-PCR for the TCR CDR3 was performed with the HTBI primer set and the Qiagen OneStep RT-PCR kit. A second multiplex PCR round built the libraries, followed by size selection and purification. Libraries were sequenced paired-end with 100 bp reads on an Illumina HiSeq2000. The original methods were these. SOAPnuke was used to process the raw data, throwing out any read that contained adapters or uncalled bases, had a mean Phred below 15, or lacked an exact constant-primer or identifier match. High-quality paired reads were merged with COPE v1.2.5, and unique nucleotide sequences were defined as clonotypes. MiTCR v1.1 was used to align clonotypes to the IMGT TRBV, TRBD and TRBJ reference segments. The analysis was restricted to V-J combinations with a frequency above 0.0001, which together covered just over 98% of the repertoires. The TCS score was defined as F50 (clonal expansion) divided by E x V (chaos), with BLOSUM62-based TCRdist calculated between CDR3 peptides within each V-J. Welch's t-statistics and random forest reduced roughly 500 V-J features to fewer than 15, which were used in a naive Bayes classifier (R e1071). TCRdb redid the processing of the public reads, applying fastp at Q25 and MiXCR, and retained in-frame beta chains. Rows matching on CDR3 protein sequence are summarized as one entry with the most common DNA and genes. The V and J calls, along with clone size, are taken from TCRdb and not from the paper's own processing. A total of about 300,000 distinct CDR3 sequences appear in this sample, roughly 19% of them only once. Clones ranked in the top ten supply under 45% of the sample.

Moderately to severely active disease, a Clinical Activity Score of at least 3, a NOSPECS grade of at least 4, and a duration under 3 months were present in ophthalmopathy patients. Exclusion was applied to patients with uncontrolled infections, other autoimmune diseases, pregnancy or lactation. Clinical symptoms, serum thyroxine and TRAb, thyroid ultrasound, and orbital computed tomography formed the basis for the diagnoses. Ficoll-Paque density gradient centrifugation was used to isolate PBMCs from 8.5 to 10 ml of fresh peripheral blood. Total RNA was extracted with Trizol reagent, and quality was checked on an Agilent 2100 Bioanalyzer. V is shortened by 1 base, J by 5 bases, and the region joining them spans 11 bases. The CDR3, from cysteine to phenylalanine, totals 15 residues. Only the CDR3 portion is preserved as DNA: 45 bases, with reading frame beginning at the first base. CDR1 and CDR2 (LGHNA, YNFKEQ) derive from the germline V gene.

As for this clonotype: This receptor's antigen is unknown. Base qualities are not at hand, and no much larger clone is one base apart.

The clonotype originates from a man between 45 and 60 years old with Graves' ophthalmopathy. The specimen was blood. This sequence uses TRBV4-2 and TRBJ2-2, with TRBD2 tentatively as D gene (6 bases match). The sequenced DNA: TGTGCCAGCAGCCAAGGGGCAGGAGGGACCGGGGAGCTGTTTTTT. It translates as CASSQGAGGTGELFF.